One sample yielded the 23 T cell receptor beta chains listed below, sequenced in a study of T cells in women clearing cervical HPV infection. TCRdb's copy holds only in-frame clones and misses some; the assay was immunoSEQ multiplex PCR. Reported are over 30,000 clones; the ten largest clones contain 1.5% to 2%. Sequenced: blood buffy coat. The receptor source for this set is a woman between 18 and 70 years old with a cervical HPV16 infection that either progressed to CIN3+ or cleared (not recorded which).

In regard to this clone: The read ends 3 residues before the CDR3 terminus; that terminus is restored from the germline J gene. V is TRBV28 and J is TRBJ2-1; the match to TRBD1 covers 10 bases. Germline lookup yields CDR1 MDHEN and CDR2 SYDVKM. The CDR3 sequence is 16 residues long. The J segment lost 7 bases and the V segment lost 4 bases, leaving 10 bases of the junction unmatched. Incomplete CDR3 DNA: TGTGCCAGCAGTTCTTCCACGGGACAGGGGCTGAATGAG. Its translation: CASSSSTGQGLNE. The entire CDR3 protein reads CASSSSTGQGLNEQFF.

In the case of this clone: Read coverage stops 3 residues before the CDR3 terminus; the germline J gene supplies the remainder. V usage is TRBV2 and J usage is TRBJ1-5; the D is unclear. Trimming pared 4 bases from V and 1 base from J, leaving 5 bases between. Germline-derived CDR1 and CDR2 are SNHLY and FYNNEI. The CDR3 extends over 13 amino acids. The CDR3 bases that were read are TGTGCCAGCAGTGGACAAAGCAATCAGCCC. Protein: CASSGQSNQP. Given in full, the CDR3 is CASSGQSNQPQHF.

Turning to this clone: The read ends 3 residues shy of where the CDR3 ends; the end is completed using the germline J gene. J is TRBJ2-5 and V is TRBV7-3; D possibly corresponds to TRBD1 (5 bases). CDR3 length equals 13 residues. Germline-derived CDR1 and CDR2 are SGHTA and FQGTGA. This CDR3 reads CASSWQVGDTQYF. Incomplete CDR3 DNA: TGTGCCAGCAGCTGGCAGGTAGGGGATACC.

As concerns this clone: The read terminates 3 residues before the CDR3 end, so the remaining end is supplied by the germline J gene. The chain has TRBV5-6 and TRBJ2-7, with D possibly TRBD2 on 6 matching bases. Germline CDR1 is SGHDT and CDR2 is YYEEEE. This CDR3 region has 13 residues. V lost 4 bases, J lost 6 bases, and 14 bases lay in between. The CDR3 spells CASSTRLVGEQYF. The part of the CDR3 DNA that was read is TGTGCCAGCAGCACCCGACTAGTCGGCGAG. The full variable domain, rest sourced from reference TRBV5-6 and TRBJ2-7, is DAGVTQSPTHLIKTRGQQVTLRCSPKSGHDTVSWYQQALGQGPQFIFQYYEEEERQRGNFPDRFSGHQFPNYSSELNVNALLLGDSALYLCASSTRLVGEQYFGPGTRLTVT.

On this clone itself: The sequenced fragment ends 3 residues before the CDR3 boundary, so the rest is inferred from the germline J gene. V is TRBV7-9 and J is TRBJ2-7, with D possibly being TRBD1 (6 bases). CDR3 length: 14 residues. V was pared by 5 bases and J by 3 bases, with 14 bases between. Germline CDR1 is SEHNR and CDR2 is FQNEAQ (reference sequence). The CDR3: CASSRTGSIYEQYF. The part of the CDR3 DNA that was read is TGTGCCAGCAGCCGTACAGGGTCGATCTACGAG.

About this clone: From the germline J gene comes the end of the CDR3, since the read stops 3 residues before it. The chain is built from TRBV5-1 and TRBJ2-6, with TRBD1 as a possible D gene (5 bases). The ends were cut back, 2 bases at V and 2 bases at J, with 5 bases in the middle. Looked up from germline, CDR1 is SGHRS and CDR2 is YFSETQ. This CDR3 has 14 amino acids. The CDR3 bases that were read are TGCGCCAGCAGCTTAGGGGCTGGGGCCAACGTC. It codes for CASSLGAGANV. The complete CDR3 protein is CASSLGAGANVLTF.

The CDR3 DNA, read in part, is TGCAGTGCGTCCGGGACAGGGAGCTATGGC. Amino acid sequence: CSASGTGSYG. The complete CDR3 sequence is CSASGTGSYGYTF. The rearrangement uses TRBV20-1 and TRBJ1-2; the match to TRBD1 covers 9 bases. The read is 3 residues too short to cover the CDR3 end, so that end is filled in from the germline J gene. Losses at the gene ends were 6 bases for V and 4 bases for J; bases not matched to a gene: 6. This CDR3 comprises 13 residues. The germline CDR1 and CDR2 sequences are DFQATT and SNEGSKA (reference sequence).

About this clone: The missing CDR3 end, 3 residues past where the read stops, is filled in from the germline J gene. The genes are TRBV2 and TRBJ2-2; 13 nucleotides agree with TRBD2. CDR3 length: 16 residues. Germline loops: CDR1 SNHLY, CDR2 FYNNEI. V lost 5 bases to trimming and J lost 6 bases; unmatched junction nucleotides: 6. CDR3 sequence: CASSPLAGGKAGELFF. The CDR3 bases that were read are TGTGCCAGCAGTCCACTAGCGGGGGGGAAAGCCGGGGAG.

As for this clone: Read coverage stops 3 residues before the CDR3 terminus; the germline J gene supplies the remainder. V and J are TRBV6-2 or TRBV6-3 and TRBJ1-1; D unresolved. The CDR3 is 14 amino acids. CDR1 and CDR2 (germline): MNHEY, SVGEGT. V lost 0 bases to trimming and J lost 5 bases, with 10 bases between them. The CDR3 DNA, read in part, is TGTGCCAGCAGTTACTCGCCAGGTAGAACTGAA. Its translation: CASSYSPGRTE. The CDR3, in full, reads CASSYSPGRTEAFF.

As for this clone: Read coverage stops 3 residues before the CDR3 terminus; the germline J gene supplies the remainder. The gene calls are TRBV7-6 and TRBJ1-2; D call uncertain. The germline V gene has CDR1 SGHVS and CDR2 FNYEAQ. This CDR3 contains 14 residues. CDR3 DNA, as far as it was read: TGTGCCAGCAGCTTAGCCGGAAACACAGATACC. Translating it yields CASSLAGNTDT. The full CDR3 protein reads CASSLAGNTDTYTF.

With respect to this clone: Read data end 3 residues before the CDR3 end; the end is taken from the germline J gene. This chain joins TRBV7-9 and TRBJ1-4, with 10 bases lining up with TRBD1. The V segment lost 1 base and the J segment 8 bases; nucleotides outside the gene matches: 4. The CDR3 consists of 15 residues. CDR1 is SEHNR, CDR2 FQNEAQ, per germline (reference sequence). The CDR3 sequence: CASSLVGQGMEKLFF. Partial CDR3 DNA: TGTGCCAGCAGCTTAGTGGGACAGGGGATGGAAAAA.

About this clone: From the germline J gene comes the end of the CDR3, since the read stops 3 residues before it. The V gene is TRBV6-2 or TRBV6-3, the J gene TRBJ1-1; maybe TRBD1 (5 bases). The germline CDR1 and CDR2 sequences are MNHEY and SVGEGT. V lost 7 bases and J 6 bases, leaving 21 bases between the germline ends. CDR3 length equals 15 residues. CDR3 residues: CASTSLHGGKAEAFF. Incomplete CDR3 DNA: TGTGCCAGCACCTCACTTCACGGGGGAAAGGCTGAA.

Concerning this clone itself: The CDR3 goes on 3 residues after the read ends, and that part is filled in from the germline J gene. V is TRBV7-9 and J is TRBJ2-4; D gene ambiguous. CDR1 is SEHNR, CDR2 FQNEAQ, per germline (reference sequence). This CDR3 region has 13 residues. Incomplete CDR3 DNA: TGTGCCAGCAGCTTACGCAGTAACTATGGT. Translated: CASSLRSNYG. The whole CDR3 sequence reads CASSLRSNYGQYF.

The CDR3 spells CASSPGASDYTF. The sequenced part of the CDR3 DNA is TGTGCCAGTAGTCCCGGCGCGAGCGAC. The rearrangement uses TRBV19 and TRBJ1-2, with no clear D. The read terminates 3 residues before the CDR3 end, so the remaining end is supplied by the germline J gene. This CDR3 has 12 residues. Germline V gives CDR1 LNHDA, CDR2 SQIVND (reference sequence). The complete variable domain, with remaining parts taken from reference TRBV19 and TRBJ1-2, reads DGGITQSPKYLFRKEGQNVTLSCEQNLNHDAMYWYRQDPGQGLRLIYYSQIVNDFQKGDIAEGYSVSREKKESFPLTVTSAQKNPTAFYLCASSPGASDYTFGSGTRLTVV.

Concerning this clone: The read gets to within 3 residues of the CDR3 end, and the germline J gene fills in the rest. The rearrangement uses TRBV5-8 and TRBJ1-4; possible D gene TRBD1, 6 bases. This CDR3 is 15 amino acids long. Germline CDR1 and CDR2: SGHTS and YDEGEE. Trimming removed 6 bases from V and 0 bases from J, with 12 bases in between. The CDR3 here is CASIPEGATNEKLFF. The sequenced CDR3 bases are TGTGCCAGCATCCCTGAGGGGGCAACTAATGAAAAA.

Worth noting for this clone: One end of the junction fails to match germline, which may point to a read error. The read falls 3 residues short of the CDR3 end, and the missing part is taken from the germline J gene. The genes are TRBV7-7 and TRBJ2-1, with 7 bases identical to TRBD2. The length of the CDR3 is 15 residues. The germline gives CDR1 SSHAT, CDR2 FNYEAQ (reference sequence). CDR3 in amino acids: CASSPRTSSYNEQFF. The sequenced CDR3 bases are TGTGCTAGCAGCCCCAGGACTAGCTCCTACAATGAG.

With regard to this clone: The missing CDR3 end, 3 residues past where the read stops, is filled in from the germline J gene. This rearrangement joins TRBV7-6 to TRBJ2-3; 8 bases map to TRBD1. Germline V gives CDR1 SGHVS, CDR2 FNYEAQ. The CDR3 is made up of 14 amino acids. Losses at the gene ends were 3 bases for V and 5 bases for J; bases not matched to a gene: 4. The covered CDR3 bases are TGTGCCAGCAGCTTGATAACAGGGGGAGATACG. It codes for CASSLITGGDT. In full, the CDR3 reads CASSLITGGDTQYF.

About this clone: The read halts 3 residues ahead of the CDR3 end, with the missing end drawn from the germline J gene. This sequence joins TRBV20-1 and TRBJ1-5; 10 positions match TRBD1. J gave up 5 bases and V 4 bases, and 5 bases lay outside the gene matches. Germline lookup yields CDR1 DFQATT and CDR2 SNEGSKA (reference sequence). This CDR3 comprises 14 residues. The CDR3 protein is CSATGTGDYQPQHF. CDR3 bases read: TGCAGTGCTACCGGGACAGGGGACTATCAGCCC.

Details on this clone: The CDR3 goes on 3 residues after the read ends, and that part is filled in from the germline J gene. This rearrangement joins TRBV5-1 to TRBJ2-1, with TRBD2 identical over 11 bases. V shed 4 bases and J 7 bases; nucleotides not matched to a gene: 7. CDR1 and CDR2 (germline): SGHRS, YFSETQ. This CDR3 contains 15 residues. The CDR3: CASSLGTSGWNEQFF. CDR3 DNA (partial): TGCGCCAGCAGCCTAGGGACTAGCGGTTGGAATGAG.

Worth noting for this clone: Coverage ceases 3 residues before the CDR3 finishes, and the germline J gene fills in the end. The chain joins TRBV11-3 to TRBJ2-5; tentatively, D is TRBD2 (5 bases). The CDR3 is 13 amino acids. Germline V gene sequence: CDR1 SGHNT, CDR2 YENEEA. The V gene lost 5 bases and the J gene lost 4 bases, with 11 bases spanning the gap. CDR3 DNA, as far as it was read: TGTGCCAGCAGCCTCGCTAGCTCAGAGACC. This translates into CASSLASSET. The full CDR3 protein is CASSLASSETQYF.

To note about this clone: The read gets to within 3 residues of the CDR3 end, and the germline J gene fills in the rest. The genes are TRBV30 and TRBJ1-1, with D perhaps TRBD1 (5 bases). Germline CDR1 and CDR2: GTSNPN and SVGIG (reference sequence). The length of the CDR3 is 13 residues. Trimming stripped 3 bases from V and 5 bases from J, with 13 bases between. The CDR3 protein is CAWSIQEGTEAFF. The part of the CDR3 DNA that was read is TGTGCCTGGAGCATACAGGAGGGGACTGAA.

About this clone itself: The read is 3 residues too short to cover the CDR3 end, so that end is filled in from the germline J gene. The chain is built from TRBV10-3 and TRBJ2-7, with 12 bases lining up with TRBD2. J was trimmed by 4 bases and V by 3 bases; bases with no gene match: 7. CDR3 length: 16 residues. Germline CDR1 ENHRY, CDR2 SYGVKD. The CDR3 reads CAISDELAGGGYEQYF. The CDR3 bases that were read are TGTGCCATCAGTGACGAACTAGCGGGGGGTGGGTACGAG.

With regard to this clone: The read terminates 3 residues before the CDR3 end, so the remaining end is supplied by the germline J gene. This rearrangement joins TRBV5-5 to TRBJ2-7, with D possibly matching TRBD2 (6 bases). This CDR3 spans 12 amino acids. V was cut by 4 bases and J by 4 bases, with 9 bases left in between. Germline V gives CDR1 SGHKS, CDR2 YYEKEE (reference sequence). The CDR3 bases that were read are TGTGCCAGCAGCGGGACTGGGTACGAG. Amino acids: CASSGTGYE. The whole CDR3 is CASSGTGYEQYF.